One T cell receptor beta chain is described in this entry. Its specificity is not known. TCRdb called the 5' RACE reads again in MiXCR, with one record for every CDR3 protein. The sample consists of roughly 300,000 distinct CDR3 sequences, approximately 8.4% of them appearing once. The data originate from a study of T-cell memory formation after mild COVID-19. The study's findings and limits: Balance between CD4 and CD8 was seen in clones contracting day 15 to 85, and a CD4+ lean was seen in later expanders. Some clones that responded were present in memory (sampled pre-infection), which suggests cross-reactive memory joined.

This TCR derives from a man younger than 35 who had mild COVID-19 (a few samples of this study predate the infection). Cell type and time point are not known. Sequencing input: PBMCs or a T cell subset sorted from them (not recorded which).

The CDR3 here is CASSQGGELAKNIQYF. In nucleotides, the CDR3 is TGTGCCAGCAGCCAAGGGGGCGAATTAGCCAAAAACATTCAGTACTTC. The genes are TRBV3-1 and TRBJ2-4; a weak D match, TRBD1 (5 bases). The ends were cut back, 1 base at V and 0 bases at J, with 10 bases in the middle. The germline V gene has CDR1 LGHDT and CDR2 YNNKEL (reference sequence). The CDR3 is made up of 16 amino acids.